Shown below are 32 T cell receptor beta chains from a single sample sequenced in a study of identical twins. TCRdb recomputed calls from the 5' RACE reads with MiXCR, one row per CDR3 protein. The sample comprises 250,000 to 350,000 distinct CDR3 sequences, roughly 9% of which are singletons, and 7% to 8.5% rests with the top ten. These same records also appear under a second study, on yellow fever vaccine responses in identical twins.

What was sequenced was CD8+ T cells sorted from blood. Receptors were obtained from a woman between 18 and 30 years old in good health.

This clonotype was seen many times. The rearrangement links TRBV7-2 to TRBJ2-7; D might be TRBD1 (5 bases). This CDR3 region has 14 residues. CDR1 and CDR2 (germline): SGHTA, FQGNSA. Trimming removed 1 base from V and 5 bases from J, with 12 bases in between. The CDR3 nucleotides are TGTGCCAGCAGCTTAGTTTGGGCAGGGAACGAGCAGTACTTC. Its protein product is CASSLVWAGNEQYF.

The sample holds many counts of this clonotype. The chain recombines TRBV6-2 or TRBV6-3 with TRBJ2-1; weak D call: TRBD1 (6 bases). Trimming cost V 4 bases and J 6 bases, with 10 bases left between them. The V gene's germline CDR1 is MNHEY and CDR2 SVGEGT. This CDR3 spans 13 amino acids. The CDR3 here is CASSSGVGNEQFF. For the CDR3, the DNA is TGTGCCAGCAGTTCAGGGGTTGGCAATGAGCAGTTCTTC.

This sequence joins TRBV6-4 and TRBJ1-1; D unclear. The length of the CDR3 is 13 residues. V shed 2 bases and J shed 8 bases, with 12 bases lying between them. From germline, CDR1 is MRHNA and CDR2 SNTAGT. CDR3 DNA sequence: TGTGCCAGCAGTGACGGTAACAGTTTGGAAGCTTTCTTT. This gives the protein CASSDGNSLEAFF.

In its sample, this clonotype was seen a few times. The chain links TRBV28 to TRBJ2-2; TRBD2 is a possible D gene (5 bases). This CDR3 is 13 amino acids long. Germline values: CDR1 MDHEN, CDR2 SYDVKM. V was clipped by 1 base and J by 7 bases, with 7 bases between them. DNA for the CDR3: TGTGCCAGCAGTTTATCGGCGGGCGGGGAGCTGTTTTTT. Residues: CASSLSAGGELFF.

This chain connects TRBV4-2 to TRBJ1-4, with D uncertain. Germline V gives CDR1 LGHNA, CDR2 YNFKEQ. Trimming cost V 4 bases and J 0 bases, with 9 bases left between them. The CDR3 contains 15 residues. The CDR3 bases are TGTGCCAGCAGCCCTGGTTACCCAACTAATGAAAAACTGTTTTTT. It yields the protein CASSPGYPTNEKLFF.

The chain links TRBV7-2 to TRBJ2-5; 9 positions agree with TRBD2. CDR1 SGHTA and CDR2 FQGNSA come from the germline V gene. The CDR3 loop spans 13 amino acids. The J segment lost 5 bases and the V segment lost 6 bases, leaving 4 bases of the junction unmatched. The CDR3 spells CASRLAGMETQYF. CDR3 bases: TGTGCCAGCAGGCTAGCGGGGATGGAGACCCAGTACTTC.

This clonotype has a handful of counts. The chain has TRBV20-1 and TRBJ2-7; 11 nucleotides line up with TRBD2. From germline, CDR1 is DFQATT and CDR2 SNEGSKA (reference sequence). The V and J ends lost 3 bases and 3 bases, in that order; junction bases with no gene match: 19. The CDR3 spans 19 residues. The CDR3 DNA reads as TGCAGTGCTAGTGCCCCCTCCTCCAGACTAGCGGGGCTGTTCTACGAGCAGTACTTC. It translates to CSASAPSSRLAGLFYEQYF.

In this sample, this clonotype turned up many times. The rearrangement joins TRBV7-9 to TRBJ2-3, with 12 bases identical to TRBD2. V was pared by 3 bases and J by 6 bases, with 10 bases of the junction left unmatched. The CDR3 totals 17 residues. Germline V gene data show CDR1 as SEHNR and CDR2 as FQNEAQ (reference sequence). CDR3 protein: CASSFTGLAGRWDTQYF. DNA of the CDR3: TGTGCCAGCAGCTTCACAGGACTAGCGGGGAGATGGGATACGCAGTATTTT.

This clonotype was recorded a few times. The V and J genes are TRBV29-1 and TRBJ2-1; no firm D call. The length of the CDR3 is 12 residues. Per germline, CDR1 SQVTM and CDR2 ANQGSEA. Trimming took 1 base from V and 2 from J, leaving 3 bases between them. CDR3 in DNA: TGCAGCGTTGAAGCAGCCTACAATGAGCAGTTCTTC. Residues: CSVEAAYNEQFF.

This clonotype has only a few counts. The genes are TRBV2 and TRBJ2-1, with 9 nucleotides matching TRBD2. The CDR3 has 15 residues. Germline V gene sequence: CDR1 SNHLY, CDR2 FYNNEI. V shed 11 bases, J shed 8 bases, and the junction held 16 bases outside the gene matches. CDR3 coding DNA: TGTGCCTCTATGACGGGATTAGCGGGAGTCGATGAGCAGTTCTTC. The encoded protein is CASMTGLAGVDEQFF.

This rearrangement joins TRBV20-1 to TRBJ2-3; 8 bases agree with TRBD1. The CDR3 is made up of 15 amino acids. With V trimmed by 2 bases and J by 1 base, 5 bases remained unmatched. CDR1 DFQATT and CDR2 SNEGSKA come from the germline V gene (reference sequence). As DNA, the CDR3 is TGCAGTGCTAGATTCACAGGGGGTGGCACAGATACGCAGTATTTT. Translating gives CSARFTGGGTDTQYF.

This clonotype has just a few counts. This chain links TRBV19 with TRBJ2-3, with D perhaps matching TRBD2 (5 bases). Looked up from germline, CDR1 is LNHDA and CDR2 is SQIVND (reference sequence). The V and J ends lost 7 bases and 1 base respectively, with 15 bases between them. The CDR3 is 15 amino acids. The CDR3 loop is CASTPYGGGTDTQYF. CDR3 in DNA: TGTGCCAGTACCCCATATGGAGGTGGCACAGATACGCAGTATTTT.

This clonotype has only a few counts. The chain is built from TRBV10-2 and TRBJ2-3, with a possible D match to TRBD2 (7 bases). The CDR3 has 15 residues. The germline V gene has CDR1 WSHSY and CDR2 SAAADI. V gave up 0 bases and J gave up 4 bases, with 11 bases separating them. This chain's CDR3 is CASSESRGAADTQYF. The CDR3 DNA is TGCGCCAGCAGTGAGTCACGGGGGGCCGCAGATACGCAGTATTTT.

This clonotype occurred a few times. The rearrangement links TRBV7-9 to TRBJ1-2, with TRBD1 identical over 8 bases. Trimming took 2 bases from V and 2 from J; bases not matched to a gene: 4. The length of the CDR3 is 15 residues. Germline values: CDR1 SEHNR, CDR2 FQNEAQ (reference sequence). The CDR3 DNA reads as TGTGCCAGCAGCTTAAAACAGGGGGTAAACTATGGCTACACCTTC. Its protein product is CASSLKQGVNYGYTF.

Notes on this clonotype: This may arise from a read error, as a much more abundant clone is one base away. The CDR3, as DNA: TGTGCCACGACGACAGAAAAGTACACAGATACGCAGTATTTT. Its protein product is CATTTEKYTDTQYF. The chain links TRBV7-9 to TRBJ2-3; possibly TRBD1 for D (5 bases). CDR1 SEHNR and CDR2 FQNEAQ come from the germline V gene (reference sequence). The CDR3 is made up of 14 amino acids. The V end was cut by 10 bases, the J end by 2 bases, with 16 bases between.

This clonotype appeared a few times. The rearrangement links TRBV7-9 to TRBJ2-1; 7 bases are a match to TRBD2. The germline gives CDR1 SEHNR, CDR2 FQNEAQ (reference sequence). The CDR3 extends over 16 amino acids. V trimming: 1 base; J trimming: 4 bases; junction bases outside the gene matches: 7. The DNA of the CDR3 is TGTGCCAGCAGCTTAGGGGAGGGTCTGGGATACAATGAGCAGTTCTTC. This gives the protein CASSLGEGLGYNEQFF.

Ten or more counts support this clonotype. The chain carries TRBV9 and TRBJ1-2; 7 bases match TRBD1. The V gene's germline CDR1 is SGDLS and CDR2 YYNGEE. CDR3 size: 14 residues. J lost 2 bases, V lost 4 bases, and 5 bases had no gene match. CDR3 amino acids: CASSPKQGNYGYTF. The CDR3 nucleotides are TGTGCCAGCAGCCCAAAACAGGGGAACTATGGCTACACCTTC.

This clonotype occurred many times. This rearrangement joins TRBV3-1 to TRBJ2-4; no clear D gene. The CDR3 is 18 residues long. V lost 1 base, J lost 0 bases, and 16 bases lay in between. Germline CDR1 is LGHDT and CDR2 is YNNKEL (reference sequence). CDR3 in DNA: TGTGCCAGCAGCCAAGTTCCCCAGCAACAATTAGCCAAAAACATTCAGTACTTC. Translating it yields CASSQVPQQQLAKNIQYF.

The chain carries TRBV12-3 or TRBV12-4 and TRBJ1-1; perhaps TRBD1 as D (5 bases). The CDR3 is made up of 15 amino acids. The V and J ends lost 1 base and 1 base respectively, with 10 bases between them. CDR3 loop: CASSLGYGTNTEAFF. The CDR3 nucleotides are TGTGCCAGCAGTTTAGGTTATGGGACGAACACTGAAGCTTTCTTT.

Ten or more counts support this clonotype. The rearrangement joins TRBV28 to TRBJ2-1; D is tentatively TRBD1 or TRBD2 (6 bases each). V gave up 1 base and J gave up 6 bases, with 13 bases separating them. CDR1 and CDR2 (germline): MDHEN, SYDVKM. CDR3 length: 15 residues. As DNA, the CDR3 is TGTGCCAGCAGTTTATTCCCCGGGGGCGGCAATGAGCAGTTCTTC. Residues: CASSLFPGGGNEQFF.

This clonotype was observed a few times. The rearrangement uses TRBV6-5 and TRBJ2-1; 7 bases align to TRBD1. Germline-derived CDR1 and CDR2 are MNHEY and SVGAGI. The ends lost 2 bases at V and 7 bases at J; junction bases unmatched: 11. The CDR3 consists of 16 residues. The CDR3 DNA reads as TGTGCCAGCAGTTACGTCAAAGGGGGCCCTATGAATGAGCAGTTCTTC. It specifies CASSYVKGGPMNEQFF.

This clonotype qualifies as medium-sized (0.01 to 0.1%). In nucleotides, the CDR3 is TGTGCCAGCAGCTTACACAGGCGTCCCTACACAGATACGCAGTATTTT. Its protein product is CASSLHRRPYTDTQYF. V gene TRBV7-8 combines with J gene TRBJ2-3; D may be TRBD1 (5 bases). The germline gives CDR1 SGHVS, CDR2 FQNEAQ. The V and J ends lost 2 bases and 2 bases respectively, with 14 bases between them. The CDR3 loop spans 16 amino acids.

The rearrangement links TRBV7-2 to TRBJ2-3, with 7 bases matching TRBD1. The CDR3 extends over 16 amino acids. Germline trimming cut 5 bases from V and 1 base from J; bases unmatched to any gene: 9. Germline V gives CDR1 SGHTA, CDR2 FQGNSA. The CDR3 spells CASSLGGWGRTDTQYF. For the CDR3, the DNA is TGTGCCAGCAGCCTAGGGGGCTGGGGACGCACAGATACGCAGTATTTT.

The chain has TRBV11-1 and TRBJ2-3; D remains unclear. The CDR3 is made up of 18 amino acids. The germline V and J ends were trimmed by 4 bases and 3 bases, with 23 bases remaining between them. The germline V gene has CDR1 SGHAT and CDR2 FQDESV (reference sequence). CDR3 protein: CASSSNDGVGLGTDTQYF. The CDR3 nucleotides are TGTGCCAGCAGCTCCAATGATGGGGTTGGTCTAGGAACAGATACGCAGTATTTT.

This clonotype was detected many times. The V gene is TRBV4-3, the J gene TRBJ1-3; D is unclear. Germline V gene sequence: CDR1 LGHNA, CDR2 YSLEER. With 0 bases removed from V and 5 bases from J, the gap between germline ends came to 11 bases. The CDR3 runs 15 residues. This chain's CDR3 is CASSQDRGTRNTIYF. The DNA for the CDR3 is TGCGCCAGCAGCCAAGATCGGGGAACGAGAAACACCATATATTTT.

This clonotype was found many times. V gene TRBV18 combines with J gene TRBJ2-5; D gene ambiguous. CDR1 KGHSH and CDR2 LQKENI come from the germline V gene. V was pared by 0 bases and J by 4 bases, with 3 bases between. The CDR3 is made up of 12 amino acids. The CDR3 loop reads CASSPPGETQYF. Written as DNA, the CDR3 is TGTGCCAGCTCACCACCGGGAGAGACCCAGTACTTC.

This clonotype was seen repeatedly, ten times or more. The V and J genes are TRBV27 and TRBJ2-7; 9 bases line up with TRBD1. The ends lost 8 bases at V and 3 bases at J; junction bases unmatched: 5. This CDR3 spans 13 amino acids. CDR1 and CDR2 from the germline V gene are MNHEY and SMNVEV (reference sequence). CDR3: CASGDRVGYEQYF. Written as DNA, the CDR3 is TGTGCCAGCGGGGACAGGGTTGGCTACGAGCAGTACTTC.

A few counts support this clonotype. The chain has TRBV5-1 and TRBJ2-3; possible D gene TRBD2, 5 bases. V lost 0 bases to trimming and J lost 3 bases, with 20 bases between them. Germline V gives CDR1 SGHRS, CDR2 YFSETQ. The CDR3 totals 18 residues. CDR3 region: CASSLASLALDGTDTQYF. As DNA, the CDR3 is TGCGCCAGCAGCTTGGCCTCCCTAGCACTCGACGGGACAGATACGCAGTATTTT.

This clonotype was picked up many times. CDR3 sequence reads: CASSQVWGSGELFF. The CDR3 nucleotides are TGCGCCAGCAGCCAAGTATGGGGGTCCGGGGAGCTGTTTTTT. The chain has TRBV4-3 and TRBJ2-2, with D tentatively TRBD1 or TRBD2 (5 bases each). The CDR3 extends over 14 amino acids. CDR1 LGHNA and CDR2 YSLEER come from the germline V gene. Trimming pared 1 base from V and 6 bases from J, leaving 9 bases between.

In nucleotides, the CDR3 is TGTGCCAGCAGCCCGACGTTGGGGTTCCAAGAGACCCAGTACTTC. This encodes CASSPTLGFQETQYF. This chain links TRBV7-3 with TRBJ2-5; D gene unclear. CDR1 is SGHTA, CDR2 FQGTGA, per germline. Trimming shortened V by 5 bases and J by 1 base, and 14 bases separated the two germline ends. The CDR3 length is 15 residues.

Ten or more counts support this clonotype. V usage is TRBV13 and J usage is TRBJ2-3; D is uncertain. Trimming stripped 5 bases from V and 2 bases from J, with 11 bases between. The CDR3 is 14 residues long. Germline CDR1 PRHDT, CDR2 FYEKMQ (reference sequence). The CDR3 here is CASSPSEATDTQYF. The CDR3 DNA reads as TGTGCCAGCAGCCCCTCTGAAGCCACAGATACGCAGTATTTT.

This clonotype showed up just a few times. V usage is TRBV7-9 and J usage is TRBJ2-7; D possibly corresponds to TRBD1 (7 bases). Germline assignment: CDR1 SEHNR and CDR2 FQNEAQ (reference sequence). The CDR3 consists of 15 residues. Trimming took off 5 bases at V and 2 bases at J, with 16 bases between the two ends. Here the CDR3 reads CASSQQGGKAYEQYF. CDR3 nucleotide sequence: TGTGCCAGCAGCCAGCAGGGGGGAAAGGCCTACGAGCAGTACTTC.